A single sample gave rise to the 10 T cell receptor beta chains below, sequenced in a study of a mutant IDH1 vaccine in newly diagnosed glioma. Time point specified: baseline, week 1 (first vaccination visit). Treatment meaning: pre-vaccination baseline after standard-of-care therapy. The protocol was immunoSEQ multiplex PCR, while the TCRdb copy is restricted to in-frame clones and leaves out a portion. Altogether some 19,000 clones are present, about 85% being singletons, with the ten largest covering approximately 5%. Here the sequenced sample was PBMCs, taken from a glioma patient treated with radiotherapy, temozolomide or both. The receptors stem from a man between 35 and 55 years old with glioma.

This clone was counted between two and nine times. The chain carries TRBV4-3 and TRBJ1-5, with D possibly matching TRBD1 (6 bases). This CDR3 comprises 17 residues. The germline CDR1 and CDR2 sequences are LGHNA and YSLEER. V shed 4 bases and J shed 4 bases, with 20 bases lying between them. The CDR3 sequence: CASSPSVGGGGNQPQHF. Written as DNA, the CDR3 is TGCGCCAGCAGCCCTAGTGTTGGAGGGGGAGGGAATCAGCCCCAGCATTTT.

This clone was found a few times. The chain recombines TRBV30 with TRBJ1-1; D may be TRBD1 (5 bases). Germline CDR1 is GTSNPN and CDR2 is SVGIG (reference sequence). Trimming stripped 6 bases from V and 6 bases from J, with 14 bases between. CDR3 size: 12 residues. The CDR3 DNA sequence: TGTGCCTGTGGGACTCTTGGGGCTGAAGCTTTCTTT. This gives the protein CACGTLGAEAFF.

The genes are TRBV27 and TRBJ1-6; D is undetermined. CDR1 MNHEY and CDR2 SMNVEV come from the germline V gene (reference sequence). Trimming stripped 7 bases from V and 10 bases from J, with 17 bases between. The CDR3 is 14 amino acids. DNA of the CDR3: TGTGCCAGCACCCTTACCGTCGGGAGCTCACCCCTCCACTTT. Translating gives CASTLTVGSSPLHF.

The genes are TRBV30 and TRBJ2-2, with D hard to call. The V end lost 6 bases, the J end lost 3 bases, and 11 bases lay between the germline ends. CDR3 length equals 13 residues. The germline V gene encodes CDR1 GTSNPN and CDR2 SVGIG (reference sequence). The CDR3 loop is CACGAVDTGELFF. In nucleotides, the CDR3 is TGTGCCTGCGGTGCAGTGGACACCGGGGAGCTGTTTTTT.

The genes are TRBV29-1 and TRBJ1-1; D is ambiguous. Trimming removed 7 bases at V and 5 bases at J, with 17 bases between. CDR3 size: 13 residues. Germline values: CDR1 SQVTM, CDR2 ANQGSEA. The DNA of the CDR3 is TGCAGCGCCCATCTGGGCCTGGGGACTGAAGCTTTCTTT. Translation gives CSAHLGLGTEAFF.

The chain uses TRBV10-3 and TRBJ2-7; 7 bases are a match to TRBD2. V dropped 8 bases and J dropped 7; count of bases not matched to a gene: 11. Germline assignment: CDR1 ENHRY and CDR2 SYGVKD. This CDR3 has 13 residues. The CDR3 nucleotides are TGTGCCATCGCAGCCCGGGACTACGCGGAGCAGTACTTC. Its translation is CAIAARDYAEQYF.

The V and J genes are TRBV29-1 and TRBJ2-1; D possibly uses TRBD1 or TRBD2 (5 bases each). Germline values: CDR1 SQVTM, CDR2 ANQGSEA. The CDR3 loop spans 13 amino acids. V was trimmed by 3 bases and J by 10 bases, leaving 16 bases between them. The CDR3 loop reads CSVERDAAREQFF. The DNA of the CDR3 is TGCAGCGTTGAGAGGGACGCCGCGAGGGAGCAGTTCTTC.

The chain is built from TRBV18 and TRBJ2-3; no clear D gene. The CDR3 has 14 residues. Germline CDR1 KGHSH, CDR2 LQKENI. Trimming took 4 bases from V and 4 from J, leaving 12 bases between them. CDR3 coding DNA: TGTGCCAGCTCACTAACAGAGCCCGCAGATACGCAGTATTTT. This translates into CASSLTEPADTQYF.

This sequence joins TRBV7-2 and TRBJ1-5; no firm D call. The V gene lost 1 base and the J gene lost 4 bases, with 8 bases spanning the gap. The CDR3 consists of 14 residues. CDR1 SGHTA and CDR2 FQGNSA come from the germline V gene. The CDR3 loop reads CASSLGEQNQPQHF. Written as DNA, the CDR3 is TGTGCCAGCAGCTTAGGGGAACAAAATCAGCCCCAGCATTTT.

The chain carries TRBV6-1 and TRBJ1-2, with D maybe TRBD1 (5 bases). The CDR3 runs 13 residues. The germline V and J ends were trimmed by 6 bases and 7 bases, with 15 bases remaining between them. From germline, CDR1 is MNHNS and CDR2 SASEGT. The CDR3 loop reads CASSQEAGRGYTF. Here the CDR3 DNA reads TGTGCCAGCAGCCAGGAGGCAGGGCGTGGCTACACCTTC.